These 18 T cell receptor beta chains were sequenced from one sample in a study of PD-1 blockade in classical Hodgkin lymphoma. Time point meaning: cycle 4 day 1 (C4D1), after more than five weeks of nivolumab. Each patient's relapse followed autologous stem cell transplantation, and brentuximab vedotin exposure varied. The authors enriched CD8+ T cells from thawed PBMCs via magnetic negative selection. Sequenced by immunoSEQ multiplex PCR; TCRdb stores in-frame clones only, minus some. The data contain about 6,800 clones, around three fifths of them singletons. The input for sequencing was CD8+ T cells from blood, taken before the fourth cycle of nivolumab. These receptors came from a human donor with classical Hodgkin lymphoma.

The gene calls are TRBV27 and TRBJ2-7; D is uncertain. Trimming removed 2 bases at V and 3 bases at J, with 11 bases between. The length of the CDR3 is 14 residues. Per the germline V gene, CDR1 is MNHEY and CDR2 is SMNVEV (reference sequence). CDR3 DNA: TGTGCCAGCAGTTTAATCGGCAGGTTCTACGAGCAGTACTTC. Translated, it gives CASSLIGRFYEQYF.

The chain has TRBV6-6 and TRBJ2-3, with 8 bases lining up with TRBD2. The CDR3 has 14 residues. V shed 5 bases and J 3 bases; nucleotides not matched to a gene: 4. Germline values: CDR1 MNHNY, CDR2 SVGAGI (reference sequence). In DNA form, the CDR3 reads TGTGCCAGCAGTCACTTAGCGGGAACAGATACGCAGTATTTT. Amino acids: CASSHLAGTDTQYF.

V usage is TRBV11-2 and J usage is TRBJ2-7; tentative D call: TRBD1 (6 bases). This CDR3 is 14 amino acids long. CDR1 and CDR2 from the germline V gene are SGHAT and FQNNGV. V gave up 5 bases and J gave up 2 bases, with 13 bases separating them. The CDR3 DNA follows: TGTGCCAGCAGCCCTACAGGGCCCGCCTACGAGCAGTACTTC. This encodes CASSPTGPAYEQYF. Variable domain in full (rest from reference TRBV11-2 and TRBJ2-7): EAGVAQSPRYKIIEKRQSVAFWCNPISGHATLYWYQQILGQGPKLLIQFQNNGVVDDSQLPKDRFSAERLKGVDSTLKIQPAKLEDSAVYLCASSPTGPAYEQYFGPGTRLTVT.

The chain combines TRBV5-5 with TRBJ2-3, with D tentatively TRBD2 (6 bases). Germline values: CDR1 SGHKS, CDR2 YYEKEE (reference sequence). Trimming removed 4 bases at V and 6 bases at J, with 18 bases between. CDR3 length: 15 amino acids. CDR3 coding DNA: TGTGCCAGCAGCCAAGCTCGGGGAGGTTACGATACGCAGTATTTT. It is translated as CASSQARGGYDTQYF. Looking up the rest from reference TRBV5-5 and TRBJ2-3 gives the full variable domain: DAGVTQSPTHLIKTRGQQVTLRCSPISGHKSVSWYQQVLGQGPQFIFQYYEKEERGRGNFPDRFSARQFPNYSSELNVNALLLGDSALYLCASSQARGGYDTQYFGPGTRLTVL.

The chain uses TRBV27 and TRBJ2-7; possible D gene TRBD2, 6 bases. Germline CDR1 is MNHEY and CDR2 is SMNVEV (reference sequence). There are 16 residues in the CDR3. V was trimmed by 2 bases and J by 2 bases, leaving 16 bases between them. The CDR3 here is CASSLSGSRLTYEQYF. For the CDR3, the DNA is TGTGCCAGCAGTTTAAGCGGGTCCCGCCTAACCTACGAGCAGTACTTC.

The CDR3 coding sequence is TGTGCCAGCAGTTTATCGCGGGAGGGTTACTACGAGCAGTACTTC. The encoded protein is CASSLSREGYYEQYF. The genes are TRBV27 and TRBJ2-7, with TRBD2 matching over 9 bases. Unmatched junction bases numbered 3, after V lost 0 bases and J lost 3 bases. From germline, CDR1 is MNHEY and CDR2 SMNVEV (reference sequence). The CDR3 is 15 residues long.

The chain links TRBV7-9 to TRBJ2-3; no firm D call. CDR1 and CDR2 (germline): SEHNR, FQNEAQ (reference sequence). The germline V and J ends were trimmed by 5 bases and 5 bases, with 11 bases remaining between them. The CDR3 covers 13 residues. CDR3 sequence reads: CASSLGPRDTQYF. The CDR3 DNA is TGTGCCAGCAGCCTCGGTCCGAGAGATACGCAGTATTTT.

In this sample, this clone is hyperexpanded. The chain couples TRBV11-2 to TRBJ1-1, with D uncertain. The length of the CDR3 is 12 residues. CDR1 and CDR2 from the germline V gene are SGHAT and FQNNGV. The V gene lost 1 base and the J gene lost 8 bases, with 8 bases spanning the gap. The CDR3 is CASSLVWSEAFF. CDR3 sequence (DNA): TGTGCCAGCAGCTTAGTGTGGTCCGAAGCTTTCTTT.

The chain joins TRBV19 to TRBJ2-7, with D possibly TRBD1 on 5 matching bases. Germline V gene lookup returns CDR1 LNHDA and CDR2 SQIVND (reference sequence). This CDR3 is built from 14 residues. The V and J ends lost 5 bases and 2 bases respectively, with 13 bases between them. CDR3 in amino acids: CASSPRQNPYEQYF. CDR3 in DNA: TGTGCCAGTAGTCCACGACAGAATCCCTACGAGCAGTACTTC.

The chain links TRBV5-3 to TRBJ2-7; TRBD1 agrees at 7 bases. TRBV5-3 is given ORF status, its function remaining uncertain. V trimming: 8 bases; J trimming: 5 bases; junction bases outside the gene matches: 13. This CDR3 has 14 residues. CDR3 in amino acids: CASSPAQGDHEQYF. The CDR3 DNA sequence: TGTGCCAGCAGCCCGGCGCAGGGGGACCACGAGCAGTACTTC.

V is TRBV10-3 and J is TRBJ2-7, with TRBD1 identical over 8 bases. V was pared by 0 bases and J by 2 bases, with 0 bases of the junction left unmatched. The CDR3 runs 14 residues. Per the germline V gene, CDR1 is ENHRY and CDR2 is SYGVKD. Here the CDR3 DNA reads TGTGCCATCAGTGAGTCGACAGGGGCCTACGAGCAGTACTTC. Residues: CAISESTGAYEQYF.

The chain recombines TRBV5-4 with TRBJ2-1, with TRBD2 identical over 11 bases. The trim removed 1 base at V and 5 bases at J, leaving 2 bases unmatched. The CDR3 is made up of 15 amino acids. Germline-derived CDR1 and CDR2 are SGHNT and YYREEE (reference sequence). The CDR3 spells CASSLPTSGNNEQFF. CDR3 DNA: TGTGCCAGCAGCTTGCCGACTAGCGGGAACAATGAGCAGTTCTTC.

DNA of the CDR3: TGTGCCAGCAGCTTAGGTCCAGCGGGAGATGAGGAGCAGTTCTTC. This gives the protein CASSLGPAGDEEQFF. The V call is TRBV7-9, the J call TRBJ2-1, with TRBD2 identical over 8 bases. Trimming removed 1 base from V and 10 bases from J; junction bases left unmatched: 9. There are 15 residues in the CDR3. Per the germline V gene, CDR1 is SEHNR and CDR2 is FQNEAQ (reference sequence).

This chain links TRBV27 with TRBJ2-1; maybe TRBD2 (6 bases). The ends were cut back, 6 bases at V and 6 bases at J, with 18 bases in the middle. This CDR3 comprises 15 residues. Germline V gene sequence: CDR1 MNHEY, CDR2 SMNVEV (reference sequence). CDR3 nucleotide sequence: TGTGCCAGCAGCCAAAATACTCTAGCGACCAATGAGCAGTTCTTC. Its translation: CASSQNTLATNEQFF.

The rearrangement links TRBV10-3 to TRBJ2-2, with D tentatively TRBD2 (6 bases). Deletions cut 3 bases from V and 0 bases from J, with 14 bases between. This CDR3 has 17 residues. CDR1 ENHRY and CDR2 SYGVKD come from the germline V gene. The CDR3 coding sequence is TGTGCCATCAGTGAACCAGCGCTAGCGACGAACACCGGGGAGCTGTTTTTT. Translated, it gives CAISEPALATNTGELFF.

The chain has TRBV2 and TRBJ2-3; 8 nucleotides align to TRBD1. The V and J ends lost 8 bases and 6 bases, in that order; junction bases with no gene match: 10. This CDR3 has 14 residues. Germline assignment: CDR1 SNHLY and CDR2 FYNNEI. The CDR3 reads CASGGQGVTDTQYF. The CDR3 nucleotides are TGTGCCAGCGGCGGACAGGGAGTTACTGATACGCAGTATTTT.

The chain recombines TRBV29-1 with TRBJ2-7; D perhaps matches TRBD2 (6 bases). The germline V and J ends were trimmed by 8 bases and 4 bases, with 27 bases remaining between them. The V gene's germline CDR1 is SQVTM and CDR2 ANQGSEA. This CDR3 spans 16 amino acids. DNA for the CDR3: TGCAGCTTCCGCGGGGCTGGGTACCACAATTCGTACGAGCAGTACTTC. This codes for CSFRGAGYHNSYEQYF.

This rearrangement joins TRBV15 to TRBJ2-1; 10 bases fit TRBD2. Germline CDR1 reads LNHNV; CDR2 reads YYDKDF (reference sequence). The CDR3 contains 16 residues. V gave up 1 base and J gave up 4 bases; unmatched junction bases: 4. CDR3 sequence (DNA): TGTGCCACCAGCAGAGTTACTAGCGGGAATTACAATGAGCAGTTCTTC. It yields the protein CATSRVTSGNYNEQFF.